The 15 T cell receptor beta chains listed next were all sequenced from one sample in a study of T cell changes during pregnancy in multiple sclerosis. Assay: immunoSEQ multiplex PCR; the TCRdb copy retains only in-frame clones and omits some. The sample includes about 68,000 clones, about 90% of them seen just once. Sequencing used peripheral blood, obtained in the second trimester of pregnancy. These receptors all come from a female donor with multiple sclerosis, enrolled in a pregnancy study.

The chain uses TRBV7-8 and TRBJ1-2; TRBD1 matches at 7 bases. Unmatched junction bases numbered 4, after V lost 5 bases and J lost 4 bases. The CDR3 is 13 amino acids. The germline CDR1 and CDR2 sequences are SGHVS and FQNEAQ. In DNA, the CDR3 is TGTGCCAGCAGCCTGACAGGGACCTATGGCTACACCTTC. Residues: CASSLTGTYGYTF. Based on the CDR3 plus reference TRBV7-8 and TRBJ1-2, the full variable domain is GAGVSQSPRYKVAKRGQDVALRCDPISGHVSLFWYQQALGQGPEFLTYFQNEAQLDKSGLPSDRFFAERPEGSVSTLKIQRTQQEDSAVYLCASSLTGTYGYTFGSGTRLTVV.

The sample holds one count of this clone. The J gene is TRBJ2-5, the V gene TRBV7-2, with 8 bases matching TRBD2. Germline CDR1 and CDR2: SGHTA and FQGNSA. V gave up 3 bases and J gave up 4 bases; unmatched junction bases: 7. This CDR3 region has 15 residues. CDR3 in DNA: TGTGCCAGCAGCTTTATTCGGGGGGGTGCAGAGACCCAGTACTTC. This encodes CASSFIRGGAETQYF.

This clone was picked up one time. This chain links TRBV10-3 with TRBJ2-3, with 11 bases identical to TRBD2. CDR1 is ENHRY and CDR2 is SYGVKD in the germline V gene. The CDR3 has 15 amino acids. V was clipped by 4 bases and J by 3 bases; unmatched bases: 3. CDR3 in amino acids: CAISVLAGGTDTQYF. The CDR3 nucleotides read TGTGCCATCAGTGTATTAGCGGGGGGGACAGATACGCAGTATTTT.

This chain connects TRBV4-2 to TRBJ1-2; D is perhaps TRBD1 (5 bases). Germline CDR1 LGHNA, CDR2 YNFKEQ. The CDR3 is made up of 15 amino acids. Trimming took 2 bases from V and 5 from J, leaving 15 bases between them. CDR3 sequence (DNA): TGTGCCAGCAGCCAAACGCCGAGACAGAGTTATGGCTACACCTTC. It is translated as CASSQTPRQSYGYTF.

This CDR3 reads CASSAGTIQETQYF. The CDR3 DNA is TGTGCCAGCAGCGCAGGGACTATCCAAGAGACCCAGTACTTC. The gene calls are TRBV9 and TRBJ2-5, with 7 bases aligning to TRBD2. CDR1 and CDR2 from the germline V gene are SGDLS and YYNGEE. The CDR3 loop spans 14 amino acids. The trim removed 3 bases at V and 1 base at J, leaving 3 bases unmatched.

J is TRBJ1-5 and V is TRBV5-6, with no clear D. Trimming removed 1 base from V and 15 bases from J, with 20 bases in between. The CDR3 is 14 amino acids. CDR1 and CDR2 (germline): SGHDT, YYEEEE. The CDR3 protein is CASSLRSLAVSWHF. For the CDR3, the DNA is TGTGCCAGCAGCTTGCGGAGCTTAGCCGTCTCCTGGCATTTT.

This CDR3 is CASSTDRFSGNTIYF. The CDR3 nucleotides are TGTGCCAGCAGTACTGACAGGTTCTCTGGAAACACCATATATTTT. This chain joins TRBV7-6 and TRBJ1-3, with TRBD1 as a possible D gene (6 bases). The length of the CDR3 is 15 residues. Germline loops: CDR1 SGHVS, CDR2 FNYEAQ. Trimming removed 6 bases from V and 0 bases from J, with 12 bases in between.

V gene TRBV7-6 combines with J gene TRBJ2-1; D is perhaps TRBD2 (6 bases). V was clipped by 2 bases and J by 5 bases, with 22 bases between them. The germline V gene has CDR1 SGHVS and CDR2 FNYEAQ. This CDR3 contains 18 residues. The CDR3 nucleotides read TGTGCCAGCAGCTTACGGCCGGGGGTGGTGAAGACCCACAATGAGCAGTTCTTC. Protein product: CASSLRPGVVKTHNEQFF.

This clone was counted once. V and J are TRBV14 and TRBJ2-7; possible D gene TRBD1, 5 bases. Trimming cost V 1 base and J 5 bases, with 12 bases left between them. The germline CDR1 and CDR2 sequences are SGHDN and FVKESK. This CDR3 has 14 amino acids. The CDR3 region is CASSQVGRVHEQYF. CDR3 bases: TGTGCCAGCAGCCAAGTGGGCAGGGTCCACGAGCAGTACTTC.

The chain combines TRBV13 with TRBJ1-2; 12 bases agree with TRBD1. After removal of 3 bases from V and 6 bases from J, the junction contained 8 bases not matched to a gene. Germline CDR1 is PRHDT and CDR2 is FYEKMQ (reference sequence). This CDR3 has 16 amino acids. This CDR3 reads CASSFTGQGALHGYTF. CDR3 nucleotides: TGTGCCAGCAGCTTCACGGGACAGGGGGCTCTCCATGGCTACACCTTC.

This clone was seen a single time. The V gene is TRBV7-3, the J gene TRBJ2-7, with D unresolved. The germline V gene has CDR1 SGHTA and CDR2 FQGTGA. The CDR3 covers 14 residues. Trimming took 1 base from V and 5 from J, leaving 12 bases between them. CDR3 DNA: TGTGCCAGCAGCTTAATGGCAGGTTCCAACGAGCAGTACTTC. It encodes CASSLMAGSNEQYF.

The CDR3 DNA reads as TGTGCCAGCAGCGTACGGGGAGGGATTACAGATACGCAGTATTTT. Its translation is CASSVRGGITDTQYF. This chain joins TRBV9 and TRBJ2-3; TRBD2 agrees at 7 bases. Germline V CDR1 and CDR2: SGDLS, YYNGEE. J gave up 3 bases and V 1 base, and 5 bases lay outside the gene matches. The CDR3 length is 15 residues.

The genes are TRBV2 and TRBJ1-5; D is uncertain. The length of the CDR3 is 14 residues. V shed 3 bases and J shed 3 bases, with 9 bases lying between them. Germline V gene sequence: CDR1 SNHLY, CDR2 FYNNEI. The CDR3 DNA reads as TGTGCCAGCAGTGAGGGCAGTTCCAATCAGCCCCAGCATTTT. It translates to CASSEGSSNQPQHF.

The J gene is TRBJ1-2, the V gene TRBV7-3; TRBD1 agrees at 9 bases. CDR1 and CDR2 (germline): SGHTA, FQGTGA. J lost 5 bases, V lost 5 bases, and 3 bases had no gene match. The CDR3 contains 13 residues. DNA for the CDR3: TGTGCCAGCAGCCGAGGACAGGGGTATGGCTACACCTTC. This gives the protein CASSRGQGYGYTF. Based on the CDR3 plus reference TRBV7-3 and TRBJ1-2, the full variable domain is GAGVSQTPSNKVTEKGKYVELRCDPISGHTALYWYRQSLGQGPEFLIYFQGTGAADDSGLPNDRFFAVRPEGSVSTLKIQRTERGDSAVYLCASSRGQGYGYTFGSGTRLTVV.

As DNA, the CDR3 is TGTGCCAGCAGTCGACCCCCTCCACCCAGCGGGAGGAGCTCCTACGAGCAGTACTTC. Translated, it gives CASSRPPPPSGRSSYEQYF. The genes are TRBV7-8 and TRBJ2-7, with 9 positions matching TRBD2. Germline trimming cut 6 bases from V and 0 bases from J; bases unmatched to any gene: 18. This CDR3 comprises 19 residues. Germline CDR1 reads SGHVS; CDR2 reads FQNEAQ. Drawing the rest from reference TRBV7-8 and TRBJ2-7, the complete variable domain is GAGVSQSPRYKVAKRGQDVALRCDPISGHVSLFWYQQALGQGPEFLTYFQNEAQLDKSGLPSDRFFAERPEGSVSTLKIQRTQQEDSAVYLCASSRPPPPSGRSSYEQYFGPGTRLTVT.